The sequence of this TCR beta chain was determined in a study of shared clonotypes between healthy human individuals. This CDR3 comprises 12 residues. V shed 5 bases, J shed 5 bases, and the junction held 2 bases outside the gene matches. Germline V lookup: CDR1 SQVTM, CDR2 ANQGSEA. Study results and caveats: Though the depth was large, rarefaction showed that sorted-subset sequencing was incomplete.

Sequencing was performed with immunoSEQ multiplex PCR; in TCRdb, only in-frame clones are kept and a portion is missing. The profile shows some 2.1 million clones, 85% to 95% of them singletons. This clone has only one observation. Antigen specificity is unknown. CD45RO-negative cells were positively selected for CCR7, leaving out terminally differentiated effector memory CD45RA+ cells. Only Caucasian adults living in Nashville, Tennessee served as donors. The source material was naive CD8+ T cells from PBMCs. The sequence was collected from a man younger than 35 in good health. Some clones in this sample may be carry-over from other donors' samples. The J gene is TRBJ2-3, the V gene TRBV29-1; 9 nucleotides align to TRBD1. The CDR3 spells CSVSDRGDTQYF. CDR3 DNA: TGCAGCGTTTCGGACAGGGGAGATACGCAGTATTTT.